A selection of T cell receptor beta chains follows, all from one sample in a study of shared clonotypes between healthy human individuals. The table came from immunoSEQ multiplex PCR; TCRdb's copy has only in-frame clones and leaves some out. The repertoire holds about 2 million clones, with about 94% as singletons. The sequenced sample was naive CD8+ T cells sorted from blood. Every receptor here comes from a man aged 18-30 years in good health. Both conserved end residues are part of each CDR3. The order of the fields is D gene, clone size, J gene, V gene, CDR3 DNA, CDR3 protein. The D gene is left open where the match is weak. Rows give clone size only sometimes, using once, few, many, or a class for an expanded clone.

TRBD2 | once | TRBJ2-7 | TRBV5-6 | TGTGCCAGCAGCTCGGGACTAGCGGGAGGTTACGAGCAGTACTTC | CASSSGLAGGYEQYF
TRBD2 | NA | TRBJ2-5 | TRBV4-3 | TGCGCCAGCAGCCAAGAGGCTAGCGGGAAAGAGACCCAGTACTTC | CASSQEASGKETQYF
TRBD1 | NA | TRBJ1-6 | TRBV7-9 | TGTGCCAGCAGCTTGCAGGGGGCGTCGGATTCACCCCTCCACTTT | CASSLQGASDSPLHF
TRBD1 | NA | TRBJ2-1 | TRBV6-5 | TGTGCCAGCAGCTCTGACAGGGGGGTTTCCGATGAGCAGTTCTTC | CASSSDRGVSDEQFF
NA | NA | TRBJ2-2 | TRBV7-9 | TGTGCCAGCAGCTTAGGTGAAAAACTGACCGGGGAGCTGTTTTTT | CASSLGEKLTGELFF
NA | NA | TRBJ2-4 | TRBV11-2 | TGTGCCAGCAGCTTAGGAGCGGCGGTCAGGGTTGGGGACATTCAGTACTTC | CASSLGAAVRVGDIQYF
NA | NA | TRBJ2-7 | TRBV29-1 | TGCAGCGTTGAAACCGGGACCTACGAGCAGTACTTC | CSVETGTYEQYF
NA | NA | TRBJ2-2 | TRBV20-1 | TGCAGTGCTAGTTGGAGCGGGGAGCTGTTTTTT | CSASWSGELFF
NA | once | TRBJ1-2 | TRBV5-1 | TGCGCCAGCAGCTTGGACTCCTCCGGGTATGGCTACACCTTC | CASSLDSSGYGYTF
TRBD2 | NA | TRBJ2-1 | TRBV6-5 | TGTGCCAGCAGTGCCCTAGCGGGGGAGTACAATGAGCAGTTCTTC | CASSALAGEYNEQFF
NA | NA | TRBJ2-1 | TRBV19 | TGTGCCAGTAGTATTGTTGGAGCGTCGGATGAGCAGTTCTTC | CASSIVGASDEQFF